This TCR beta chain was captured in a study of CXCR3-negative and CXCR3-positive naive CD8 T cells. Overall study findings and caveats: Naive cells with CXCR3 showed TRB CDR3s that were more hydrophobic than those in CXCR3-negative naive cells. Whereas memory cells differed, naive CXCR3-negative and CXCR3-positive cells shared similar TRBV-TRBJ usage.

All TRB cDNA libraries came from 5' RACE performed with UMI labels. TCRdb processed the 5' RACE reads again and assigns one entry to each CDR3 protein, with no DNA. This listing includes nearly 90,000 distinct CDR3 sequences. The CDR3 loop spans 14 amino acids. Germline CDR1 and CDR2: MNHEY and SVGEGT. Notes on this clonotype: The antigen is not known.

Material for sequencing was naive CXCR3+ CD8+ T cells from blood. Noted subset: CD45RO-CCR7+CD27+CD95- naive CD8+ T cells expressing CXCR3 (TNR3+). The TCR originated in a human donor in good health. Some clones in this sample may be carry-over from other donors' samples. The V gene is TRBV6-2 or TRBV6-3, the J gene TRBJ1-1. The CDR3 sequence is CASSYSGWNTEAFF.